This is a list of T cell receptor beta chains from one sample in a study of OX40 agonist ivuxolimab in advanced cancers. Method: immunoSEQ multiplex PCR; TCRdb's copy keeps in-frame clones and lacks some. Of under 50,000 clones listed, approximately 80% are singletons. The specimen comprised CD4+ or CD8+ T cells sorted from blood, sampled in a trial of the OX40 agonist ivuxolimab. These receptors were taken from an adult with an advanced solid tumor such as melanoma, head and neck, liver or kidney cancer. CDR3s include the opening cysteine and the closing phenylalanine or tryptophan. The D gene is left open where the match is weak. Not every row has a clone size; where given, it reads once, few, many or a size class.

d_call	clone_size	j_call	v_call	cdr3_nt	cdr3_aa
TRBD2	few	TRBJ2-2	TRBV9	TGTGCCAGCAGCCCAAGACTAGCGGGTCACGGGGAGCTGTTTTTT	CASSPRLAGHGELFF
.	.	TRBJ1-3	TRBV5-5	TGTGCCAGCAGCATCGGGCCCAGCCTAGGAAACACCATATATTTT	CASSIGPSLGNTIYF
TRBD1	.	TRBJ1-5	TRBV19	TGTGCCAGTTTACCGGGACAGGGTACGGTTAGAGGTCAGCCCCAGCATTTT	CASLPGQGTVRGQPQHF
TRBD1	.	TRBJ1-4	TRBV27	TGTGCCAGCACCTCCCTGGGACAGAGTAATGAAAAACTGTTTTTT	CASTSLGQSNEKLFF
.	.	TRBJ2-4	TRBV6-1	TGTGCCAGCAGTGAAAGAGGGGAGAACATTCAGTACTTC	CASSERGENIQYF
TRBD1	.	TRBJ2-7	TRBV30	TGTGCCTGGAGTCGGACAGGGGTTTACGAGCAGTACTTC	CAWSRTGVYEQYF
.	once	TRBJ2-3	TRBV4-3	TGCGCCAGCAGCCAAGAATTTGGGGGGGCTGGAGGAGATACGCAGTATTTT	CASSQEFGGAGGDTQYF
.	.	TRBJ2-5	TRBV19	TGTGCCAGTAGTATTCAGATTCAAGAGACCCAGTACTTC	CASSIQIQETQYF
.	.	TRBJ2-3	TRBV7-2	TGTGCCAGCAGCTTTGTCGCAGGAACAGATACGCAGTATTTT	CASSFVAGTDTQYF
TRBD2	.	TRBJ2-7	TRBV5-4	TGTGCCAGCAGCTTGGGGCTAGCGGGAGCCCGGGGCGAGCAGTACTTC	CASSLGLAGARGEQYF
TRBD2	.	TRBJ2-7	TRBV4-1	TGCGCCAGTACCCCATTAAGTAGCGGGATCTCCTACGAGCAGTACTTC	CASTPLSSGISYEQYF
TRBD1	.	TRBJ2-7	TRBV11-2	TGTGCCAGCAGCTGGGACAGGGGGACCTACGAGCAGTACTTC	CASSWDRGTYEQYF
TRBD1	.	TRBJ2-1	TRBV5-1	TGCGCCAGCAGCAAGACAGGGGCGAGCTCCTACAATGAGCAGTTCTTC	CASSKTGASSYNEQFF
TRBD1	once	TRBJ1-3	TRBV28	TGTGCCAGCAACCCGGCAGGGGGAATCTCTGGAAACACCATATATTTT	CASNPAGGISGNTIYF
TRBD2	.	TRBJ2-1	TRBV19	TGTGCCAGTAGTATAGCGGGAGGGGATAATGAGCAGTTCTTC	CASSIAGGDNEQFF
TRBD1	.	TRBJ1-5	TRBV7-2	TGTGCCAGCAGCTTAGGACAGGGTAGGGCTCAGCCCCAGCATTTT	CASSLGQGRAQPQHF
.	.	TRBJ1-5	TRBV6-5	TGTGCCAGCAGCCCGGGACGGTCGGGGAATCAGCCCCAGCATTTT	CASSPGRSGNQPQHF
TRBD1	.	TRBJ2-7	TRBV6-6	TGTGCCAGCAGTTACTGGGACAGGGGCTACGAGCAGTACTTC	CASSYWDRGYEQYF
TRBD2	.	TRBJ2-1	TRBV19	TGTGCCAGTAGTACGACTAGCGGGTACAATGAGCAGTTCTTC	CASSTTSGYNEQFF
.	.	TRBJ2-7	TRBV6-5	TGTGCCACCCGACGCAAAGCTTACGAGCAGTACTTC	CATRRKAYEQYF
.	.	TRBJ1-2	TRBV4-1	TGCGCCAGCAGCCAAGTAAAACGGCAGGGCAGGGACGGCTACACCTTC	CASSQVKRQGRDGYTF
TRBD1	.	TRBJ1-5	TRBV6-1	TGTGCCAGCAGTGGTCGTGACAGGGGGAATCAGCCCCAGCATTTT	CASSGRDRGNQPQHF
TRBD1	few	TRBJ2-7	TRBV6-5	TGTGCCAGCAGATTGCCGGGACAGCCGTACGAGCAGTACTTC	CASRLPGQPYEQYF
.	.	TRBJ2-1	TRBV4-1	TGCGCCAGCAGCCAATTCAGGGCCTGGAGGTTCTTC	CASSQFRAWRFF
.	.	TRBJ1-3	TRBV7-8	TGTGCCAGCAGCTTAGATGGGAGAAGCTCTGGAAACACCATATATTTT	CASSLDGRSSGNTIYF
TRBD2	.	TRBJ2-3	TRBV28	TGTGCCAGCAGTTTCGGGGGGTGGATAACAGATACGCAGTATTTT	CASSFGGWITDTQYF
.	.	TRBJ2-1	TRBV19	TGTGCCAGTACCCGAGAGGACGGGATCTACAATGAGCAGTTCTTC	CASTREDGIYNEQFF
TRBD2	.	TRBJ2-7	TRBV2	TGTGCCAGTGTAGCGGGCCCCTACGAGCAGTACTTC	CASVAGPYEQYF
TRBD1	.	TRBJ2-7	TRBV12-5	TGTGCTAGTGGTTTGCCTAGGTGGGGACAGGGATTAGTCTACGAGCAGTACTTC	CASGLPRWGQGLVYEQYF
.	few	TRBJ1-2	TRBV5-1	TGCGCCAGCAGCTTGGCTGGCGTCGGTGGCTACACCTTC	CASSLAGVGGYTF
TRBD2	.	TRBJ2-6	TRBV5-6	TGTGCCAGCAGCTTGGGACTAGCCCCAGGATCTGGGGCCAACGTCCTGACTTTC	CASSLGLAPGSGANVLTF
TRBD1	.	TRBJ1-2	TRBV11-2	TGTGCCAGCAGCTTAGTAGGGACAGGGTATGGCTACACCTTC	CASSLVGTGYGYTF
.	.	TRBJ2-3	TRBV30	TGTGCCTGGAGTGTCACAGATACGCAGTATTTT	CAWSVTDTQYF
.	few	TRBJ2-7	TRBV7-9	TGTGCCAGCAGCACCAGGGGAATGAGGGAGCAGTACTTC	CASSTRGMREQYF
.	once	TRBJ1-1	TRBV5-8	TGTGCCAGCAGCTTGTCTATTTTCCGGAACACTGAAGCTTTCTTT	CASSLSIFRNTEAFF
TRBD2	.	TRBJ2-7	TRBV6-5	TGTGCCAGCAGTGGGGGGGTGAGGCACGAGCAGTACTTC	CASSGGVRHEQYF
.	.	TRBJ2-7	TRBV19	TGTGCCAGTAGTACAAGAGGACTACTTACCTACGAGCAGTACTTC	CASSTRGLLTYEQYF
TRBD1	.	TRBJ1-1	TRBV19	TGTGCCAGTAGTAATACAGGGGGCCCGGAGGAAGCTTTCTTT	CASSNTGGPEEAFF
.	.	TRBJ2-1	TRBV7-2	TGTGCCAGCAGCTTAAGTAATGAGCAGTTCTTC	CASSLSNEQFF
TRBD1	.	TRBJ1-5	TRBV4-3	TGCGCCAGCAGCAATGATAGGGGGCACAATCAGCCCCAGCATTTT	CASSNDRGHNQPQHF
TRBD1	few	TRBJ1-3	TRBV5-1	TGCGCCAGCAGCTTGGAACAGGGGTCTGGAAACACCATATATTTT	CASSLEQGSGNTIYF
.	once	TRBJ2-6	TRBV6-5	TGTGCCAGCAGTTACTACAGGGCTGGGGCCAACGTCCTGACTTTC	CASSYYRAGANVLTF